The 2 T cell receptor beta chains below were found in one sample sequenced in a study of human T cells and chemical hapten exposure. TCRdb analysed the RACE reads with MiXCR anew, one entry per CDR3 protein. Among about 84,000 distinct CDR3 sequences listed, 10% to 11% were seen once. This sample's time point: patch test 3, about 24 weeks after DPC sensitization. As for treatment: therapeutic diphenylcyclopropenone sensitization with weekly scalp DPC. The sequencing used whole blood, collected in connection with sensitization to the hapten diphenylcyclopropenone (DPC). These receptor sequences come from a woman in her 50s with alopecia areata. Some clones in this sample may be carry-over from other donors' samples.

The gene calls are TRBV6-2 or TRBV6-3 and TRBJ2-7; unclear D gene. Trimming cost V 2 bases and J 4 bases, with 12 bases left between them. CDR3 length: 14 amino acids. Germline V CDR1 and CDR2: MNHEY, SVGEGT. The CDR3 bases are TGTGCCAGCAGTTACCCCACGCTTCCGTACGAGCAGTACTTC. Translating gives CASSYPTLPYEQYF.

This clonotype was observed many times. The chain uses TRBV14 and TRBJ2-5; 13 nucleotides line up with TRBD2. CDR1 SGHDN and CDR2 FVKESK come from the germline V gene. This CDR3 comprises 16 residues. V shed 4 bases and J 3 bases; nucleotides not matched to a gene: 5. Written as DNA, the CDR3 is TGTGCCAGCAGCCGTTCCGGACTAGCGGGAGAAGAGACCCAGTACTTC. This gives the protein CASSRSGLAGEETQYF.